This paragraph covers one TCR beta chain sequence. Its specificity is not known. Documented treatment: over 15 received Ad26.COV2.S at low or high dose, single or two shots; roughly five received placebo; per-sample allocation not given. On day 63 after the first injection, vaccine and placebo recipients gave samples. Vaccination employed an Ad26 vector expressing the Wuhan-strain SARS-CoV-2 spike. Libraries were prepared by immunoSEQ multiplex PCR; TCRdb keeps only in-frame clonotypes and omits some of them. Counted here are some 290,000 clones, 85% occurring once; the ten biggest clones make up 2.1%. This record comes from a study of Ad26.COV2.S vaccination and SARS-CoV-2 variants. Study findings and constraints: Measurement of non-spike TCR breadth gave similar results in vaccine and placebo recipients.

V dropped 1 base and J dropped 11 bases, with 12 bases sitting between them. The CDR3 runs 13 residues. Germline CDR1 and CDR2: SGHVS and FNYEAQ. Specimen: peripheral blood, collected in a trial of Ad26.COV2.S vaccine versus placebo. This clonotype was sampled from a person between 18 and 65 years old who received the Ad26.COV2.S COVID-19 vaccine or a placebo. V and J are TRBV7-6 and TRBJ2-1; D unclear. The CDR3 loop reads CASSLGSYDQQFF. CDR3 nucleotide sequence: TGTGCCAGCAGCTTAGGGTCTTACGATCAGCAGTTCTTC.